This T cell receptor beta chain was captured in a study of cytomegalovirus exposure and HLA in healthy donors. Overall study results and limits: Common viral pathogens seemed, in a later analysis, to connect with several of the most significant clusters.

Germline CDR1 reads MNHEY; CDR2 reads SVGAGI. This CDR3 contains 11 residues. With regard to this clone: Its antigen is unidentified.

The PCR used 60 Vbeta and 13 Jbeta primers. Original handling: Later reanalysis found 75 million to 100 million unique TCR beta chains, 10 million to 12 million of them shared. Generated by immunoSEQ multiplex PCR, the TCRdb table keeps only in-frame clones and is missing some. That table gives V, J and clone size, and the DNA gave D and trimming. The table lists about 150,000 clones, 65% to 90% of them singletons. The TCR originated in a woman aged 45-60 years in good health and CMV-seropositive. The chain links TRBV6-5 to TRBJ2-5; no definite D call. Gene TRBJ2-7 matches the end of the DNA better, so the J call may be wrong. Sequenced sample: PBMCs. The CDR3 nucleotides read TGTGCCAGCGGCGGAATTTACGAGCAGTACTTC. It yields the protein CASGGIYEQYF.